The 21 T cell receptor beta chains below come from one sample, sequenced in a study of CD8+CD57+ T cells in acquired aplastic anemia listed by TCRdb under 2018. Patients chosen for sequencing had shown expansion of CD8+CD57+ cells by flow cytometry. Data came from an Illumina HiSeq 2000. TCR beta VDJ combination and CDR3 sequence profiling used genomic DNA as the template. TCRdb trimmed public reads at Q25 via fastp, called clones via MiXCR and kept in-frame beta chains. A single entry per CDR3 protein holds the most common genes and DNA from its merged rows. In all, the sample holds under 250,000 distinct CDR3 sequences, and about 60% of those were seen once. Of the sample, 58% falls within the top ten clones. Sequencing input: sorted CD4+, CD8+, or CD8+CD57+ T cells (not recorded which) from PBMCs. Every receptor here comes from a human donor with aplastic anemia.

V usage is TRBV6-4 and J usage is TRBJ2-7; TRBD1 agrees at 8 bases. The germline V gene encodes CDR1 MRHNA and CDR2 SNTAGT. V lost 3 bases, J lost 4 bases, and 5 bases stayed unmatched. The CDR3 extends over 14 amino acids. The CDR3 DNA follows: TGTGCCAGCAGTGAATGGACAGGGAATTACGAGCAGTACTTC. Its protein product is CASSEWTGNYEQYF.

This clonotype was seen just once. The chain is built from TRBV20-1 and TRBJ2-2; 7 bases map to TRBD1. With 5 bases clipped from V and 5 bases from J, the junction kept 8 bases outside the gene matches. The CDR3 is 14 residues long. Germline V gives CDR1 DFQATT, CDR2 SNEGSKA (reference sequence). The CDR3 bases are TGCAGTGCTTCCCGGACAGGTGGGACCGGGGAGCTGTTTTTT. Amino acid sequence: CSASRTGGTGELFF.

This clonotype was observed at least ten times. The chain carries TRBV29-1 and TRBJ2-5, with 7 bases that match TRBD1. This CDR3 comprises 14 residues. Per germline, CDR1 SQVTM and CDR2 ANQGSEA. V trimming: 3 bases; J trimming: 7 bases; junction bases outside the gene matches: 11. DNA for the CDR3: TGCAGCGTTGAGGCCGGGACAGTCGGCGGGACCCAGTACTTC. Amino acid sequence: CSVEAGTVGGTQYF.

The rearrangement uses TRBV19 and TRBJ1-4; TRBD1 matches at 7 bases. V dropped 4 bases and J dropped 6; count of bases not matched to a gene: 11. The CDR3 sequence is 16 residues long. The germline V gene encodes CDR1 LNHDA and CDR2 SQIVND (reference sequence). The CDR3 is CASSTHSGTVDEKLFF. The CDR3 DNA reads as TGTGCCAGTAGTACCCATTCCGGGACAGTGGATGAAAAACTGTTTTTT.

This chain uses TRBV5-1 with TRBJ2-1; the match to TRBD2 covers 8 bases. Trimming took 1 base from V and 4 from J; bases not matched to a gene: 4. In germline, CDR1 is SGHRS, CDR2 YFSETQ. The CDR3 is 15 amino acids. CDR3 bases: TGCGCCAGCAGCTTGTCAACTAGCGGATACAATGAGCAGTTCTTC. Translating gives CASSLSTSGYNEQFF.

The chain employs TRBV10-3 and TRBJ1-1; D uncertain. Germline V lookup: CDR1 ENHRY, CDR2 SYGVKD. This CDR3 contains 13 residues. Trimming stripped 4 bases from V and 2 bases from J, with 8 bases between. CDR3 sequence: CAISGARNTEAFF. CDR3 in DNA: TGTGCCATCAGTGGCGCACGTAACACTGAAGCTTTCTTT.

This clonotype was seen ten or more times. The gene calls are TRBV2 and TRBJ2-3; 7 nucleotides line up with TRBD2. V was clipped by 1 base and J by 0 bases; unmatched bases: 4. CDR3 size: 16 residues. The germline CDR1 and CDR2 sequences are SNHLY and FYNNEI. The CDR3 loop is CASSEVAGESTDTQYF. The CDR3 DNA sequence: TGTGCCAGCAGTGAAGTGGCGGGGGAGAGCACAGATACGCAGTATTTT.

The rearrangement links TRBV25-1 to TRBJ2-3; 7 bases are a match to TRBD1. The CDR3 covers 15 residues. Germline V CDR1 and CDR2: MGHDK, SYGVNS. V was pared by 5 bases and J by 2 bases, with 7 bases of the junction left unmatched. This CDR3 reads CASSPRDRYTDTQYF. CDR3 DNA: TGTGCCAGCAGTCCCCGGGACAGATACACAGATACGCAGTATTTT.

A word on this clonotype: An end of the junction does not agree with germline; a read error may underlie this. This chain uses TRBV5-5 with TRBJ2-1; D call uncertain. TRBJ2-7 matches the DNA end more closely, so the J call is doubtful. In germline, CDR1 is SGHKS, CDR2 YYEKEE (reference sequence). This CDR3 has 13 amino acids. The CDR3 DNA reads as TGCGCCAGCAGCTTGGATTCAGGCTACGAGCAGTACTTC. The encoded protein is CASSLDSGYEQYF.

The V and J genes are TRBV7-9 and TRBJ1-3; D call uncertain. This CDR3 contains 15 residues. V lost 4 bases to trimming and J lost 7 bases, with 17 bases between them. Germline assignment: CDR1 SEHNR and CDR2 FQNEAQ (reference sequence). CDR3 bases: TGTGCCAGCAGCTCCAACTCCCGCGAAAGGAACACCATATATTTT. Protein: CASSSNSRERNTIYF.

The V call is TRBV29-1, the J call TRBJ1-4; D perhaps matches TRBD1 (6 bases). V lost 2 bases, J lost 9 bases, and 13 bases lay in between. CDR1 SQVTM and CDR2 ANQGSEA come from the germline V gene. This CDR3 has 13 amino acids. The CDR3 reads CSVEPQGSKKLFF. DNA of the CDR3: TGCAGCGTTGAACCACAGGGTAGCAAAAAACTGTTTTTT.

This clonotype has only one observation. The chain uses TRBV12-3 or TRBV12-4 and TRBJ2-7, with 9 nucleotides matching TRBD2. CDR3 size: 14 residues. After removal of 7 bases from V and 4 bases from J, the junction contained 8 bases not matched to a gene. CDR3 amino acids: CASTQWREGYEQYF. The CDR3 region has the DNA TGTGCCAGCACCCAGTGGCGGGAGGGGTACGAGCAGTACTTC.

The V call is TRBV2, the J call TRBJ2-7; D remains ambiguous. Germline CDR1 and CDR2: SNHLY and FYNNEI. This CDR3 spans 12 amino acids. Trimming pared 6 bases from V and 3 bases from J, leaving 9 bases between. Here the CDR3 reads CASRPRVYEQYF. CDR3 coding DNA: TGTGCCAGCAGACCAAGGGTCTACGAGCAGTACTTC. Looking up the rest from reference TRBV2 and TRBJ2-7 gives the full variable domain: EPEVTQTPSHQVTQMGQEVILRCVPISNHLYFYWYRQILGQKVEFLVSFYNNEISEKSEIFDDQFSVERPDGSNFTLKIRSTKLEDSAMYFCASRPRVYEQYFGPGTRLTVT.

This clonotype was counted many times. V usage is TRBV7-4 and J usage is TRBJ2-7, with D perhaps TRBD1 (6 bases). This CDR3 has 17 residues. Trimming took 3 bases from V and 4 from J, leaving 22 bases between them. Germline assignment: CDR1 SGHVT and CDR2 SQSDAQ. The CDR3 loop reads CASSFIRTAPALYEQYF. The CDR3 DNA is TGTGCCAGCAGCTTCATCCGGACAGCCCCGGCACTTTACGAGCAGTACTTC.

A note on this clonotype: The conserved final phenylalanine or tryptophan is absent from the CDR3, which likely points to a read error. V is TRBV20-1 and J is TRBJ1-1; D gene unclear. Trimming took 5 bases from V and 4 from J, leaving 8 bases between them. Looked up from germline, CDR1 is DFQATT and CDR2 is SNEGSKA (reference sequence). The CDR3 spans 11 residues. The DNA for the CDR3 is TGCAGTGCTCCGGGGTCCACTGAAGCTTTCCTT. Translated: CSAPGSTEAFL.

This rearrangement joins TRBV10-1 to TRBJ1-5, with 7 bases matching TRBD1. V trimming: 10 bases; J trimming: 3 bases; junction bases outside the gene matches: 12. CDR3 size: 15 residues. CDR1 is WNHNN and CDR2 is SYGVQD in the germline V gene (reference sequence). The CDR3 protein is CANPRRQGLNQPQHF. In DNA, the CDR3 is TGCGCCAACCCGCGGAGACAGGGACTCAATCAGCCCCAGCATTTT.

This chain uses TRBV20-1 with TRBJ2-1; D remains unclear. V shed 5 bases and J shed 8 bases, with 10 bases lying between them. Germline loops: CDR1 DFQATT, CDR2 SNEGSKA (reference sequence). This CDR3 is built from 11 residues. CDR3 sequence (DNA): TGCAGTGCTGTCCCGTGGGATGAGCAGTTCTTC. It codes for CSAVPWDEQFF.

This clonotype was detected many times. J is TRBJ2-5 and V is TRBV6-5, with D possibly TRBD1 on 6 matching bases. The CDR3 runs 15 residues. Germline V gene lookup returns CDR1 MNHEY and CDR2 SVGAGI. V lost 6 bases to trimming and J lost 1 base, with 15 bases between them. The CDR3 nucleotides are TGTGCCAGCAGCCCCACACAGGGCTTCCAAGAGACCCAGTACTTC. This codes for CASSPTQGFQETQYF.

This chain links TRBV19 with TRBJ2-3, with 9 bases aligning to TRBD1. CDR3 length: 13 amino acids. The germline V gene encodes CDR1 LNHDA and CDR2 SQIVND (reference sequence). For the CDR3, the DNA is TGTGCTGCTAAACAGGGGGCAGGGGATACGCAGTATTTT. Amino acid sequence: CAAKQGAGDTQYF.

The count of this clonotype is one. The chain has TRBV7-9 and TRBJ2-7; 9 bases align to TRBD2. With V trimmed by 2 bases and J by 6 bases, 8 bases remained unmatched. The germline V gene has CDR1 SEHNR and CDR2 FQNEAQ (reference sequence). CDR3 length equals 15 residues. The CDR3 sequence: CASSLSGAGGGEQYF. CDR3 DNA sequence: TGTGCCAGCAGCTTATCAGGAGCGGGAGGTGGCGAGCAGTACTTC.

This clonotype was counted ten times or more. CDR3 nucleotides: TGTGCCAGCAGCGTAGAAGAGGCTCAGTACCCAGATACGCAGTATTTT. Residues: CASSVEEAQYPDTQYF. This rearrangement joins TRBV9 to TRBJ2-3; D gene uncertain. V was shortened by 0 bases and J by 4 bases, with 15 bases between the two germline ends. Germline CDR1 and CDR2: SGDLS and YYNGEE. The CDR3 covers 16 residues.